This T cell receptor (beta chain) was found in a study of CD8+CD57+ T cells in acquired aplastic anemia (dated by TCRdb to the late 2010s). For the study in its entirety: Extracted DNA from sorted CD4+ and CD8+ cells averaged around 2.9 ug, ranging from roughly 0.19 to 27.4 ug. A CD8+CD57+ expansion meant a frequency higher than the mean frequency seen in healthy subjects. Here is what the overall study found, with its caveats: Between patients and healthy controls, no significant difference in CD8+ Simpson's diversity was found (P=0.060). Twenty-nine CD8+ CDR3 sequences were shared between patients and controls but appeared highly expressed in patients and within their immunodominant clones.

Patients chosen for sequencing had shown expansion of CD8+CD57+ cells by flow cytometry. All patients had severe acquired aplastic anemia diagnosed by International Study of Aplastic Anemia and Agranulocytosis and Camitta criteria. Patients had received no therapy at the time of blood sampling. In the study, sorted CD4+ and CD8+ blood T cells from patients with severe aplastic anemia and from healthy subjects underwent deep sequencing of TCR repertoires. Patients were enrolled under clinicaltrials.gov protocols 00001620, 01623167, 00001397, 00071045, 00081523 and 00961064 in the USA. Ficoll-Paque density gradient centrifugation was used to isolate peripheral blood mononuclear cells. Before DNA extraction, CD4+ and CD8+ T cells were sorted with FACS or magnetic beads. For this chain, trimming is 5 bases at the V end and 0 bases at the J end, and the number of junction bases without a gene match is 3. From the cysteine through the phenylalanine, the CDR3 covers 14 amino acids. Only CDR3 DNA remains: 42 bases, in frame from the first base. Per the germline V gene (reference sequence), SEHNR is the CDR1 and FQNEAQ is the CDR2.

Profiling of TCR beta VDJ combinations and CDR3 sequences used genomic DNA as the template. TCR repertoire sequencing was run on an Illumina HiSeq 2000. The original methods were these. Repertoires were assessed using TRBV/TRBJ rearrangement plots, CDR3 size and DJ length profiles, and Simpson's diversity index. The most abundant DNA sequence in the deep sequencing data was taken as the immunodominant clone. CDR3 amino acid sequences were checked for sharing across subjects and were also compared against the VDJdb database and published repertoires. TCRdb reprocessing: public reads trimmed at Q25 with fastp, clones called with MiXCR, in-frame beta chains kept. A single entry per CDR3 protein holds the most common genes and DNA from its merged rows. TCRdb's processing, not the study's, gives the V and J calls here. This sample holds under 350,000 distinct CDR3 sequences; 56% were observed only once. In total, the top ten clones hold 1% to 1.5% of the sample.

The sample holds a few counts of this clonotype. No antigen is known for it. No much larger clone exists at a distance of one base, and base qualities are not known. The rearrangement joined TRBV7-9 to TRBJ1-2; 7 bases in between match TRBD1. This receptor was identified in a human donor with aplastic anemia. The sequenced material came from sorted CD4+, CD8+, or CD8+CD57+ T cells (not recorded which) from PBMCs. The bases read TGTGCCAGCAGCCGGGACAGCTCTAACTATGGCTACACCTTC. Translated, this is CASSRDSSNYGYTF.